This TCR beta chain was observed in a study of T-cell memory formation after mild COVID-19 (dated by TCRdb to the early 2020s). Study-level background: TCR sequence clusters from the two donors were largely donor specific. In two donors, T-cell clones that expanded and contracted after mild COVID-19 were tracked by sequencing TCRalpha and TCRbeta repertoires over time. The cohort comprised two young, previously healthy adult volunteers, one female and one male. Study-wide findings and limitations: Some responding clones were detected in pre-infection memory, suggesting pre-existing cross-reactive memory T cells joined the SARS-CoV-2 response. The study covered only a couple of mild cases, and larger cohorts including severe cases with pre-infection samples were considered necessary. Clones contracting from day 15 to 85 had balanced CD4/CD8 phenotypes, while a second wave expanding from day 15 to 37 was biased towards CD4+. Whether the second-wave clones peaking on day 37 were SARS-CoV-2 specific was not confirmed. Contracting CD4+ clones were located mainly in the CM and EM memory subsets, whereas CD8+ clones were found to be enriched in EMRA.

PBMCs were isolated by Ficoll-Paque density gradient centrifugation. This clonotype was picked up many times. Its binding antigen is unknown. Base quality data are lacking; no much larger clone is found one base away. Sequenced on an Illumina NovaSeq 6000. TCRalpha and TCRbeta cDNA libraries were built by 5'RACE with constant-segment primers, adding sample barcodes and unique molecular identifiers. Trizol reagent was used to extract RNA from every sample. Amplification of the libraries took two PCR steps, and the second step added a second sample barcode plus Illumina TruSeq adapters. Libraries were sequenced on an Illumina NovaSeq with 2 x 150 bp paired-end reads. The source study handled its data this way. With migec v1.2.7, reads were demultiplexed and then collapsed into UMI-guided consensus sequences. Using mixcr v2.1.11, UMI consensuses were aligned to TRA and TRB V and J templates and then assembled into clonotypes. A clonotype was counted as expanded or contracted only when both edgeR and NoisET called the clonotype significant, with the noise models trained on biological replicates. edgeR calls used a false discovery rate-adjusted p below 0.01 and a log2 fold-change threshold of 1. PCA with hierarchical clustering of max-normalized trajectories of the 1000 most abundant clonotypes was used as exploratory dynamics analysis. Separately sequenced CD4+ and CD8+ repertoires were used to assign a CD4 or CD8 phenotype to each responding clone. The public sequencing data were trimmed at Q25 with fastp and processed into clonotypes with MiXCR by TCRdb, which kept only in-frame beta chains. All rows with the same CDR3 protein become a single entry with the most common DNA and genes. TCRdb's processing, not the study's, gives the V and J calls here. Within this sample are under 200,000 distinct CDR3 sequences, with approximately 13% of them counted one time only. Of the sample, about 3.6% is held by the ten largest clones.

The germline ends are 10 bases apart after V is trimmed by 2 bases and J by 0 bases. Via the germline V gene (reference sequence), CDR1 is LGHDT and CDR2 YNNKEL. The CDR3 spans 15 residues, from the cysteine through the phenylalanine. The entry retains the CDR3 DNA only, 45 bases that are in frame from base 1. The chain links TRBV3-1 with TRBJ2-5, with TRBD2 as a weak D call on 6 bases. The sequenced sample consisted of PBMCs or a T cell subset sorted from them (not recorded which). The clonotype originates from a man aged 18 to 29 who had mild COVID-19 (a few samples of this study predate the infection). The sample titles of this study are shuffled in the database, so cell type and time point are left out; the donor was told from shared clones. The CDR3 protein sequence reads: CASSQQRGYQETQYF. The bases read TGTGCCAGCAGCCAACAACGGGGGTACCAAGAGACCCAGTACTTC.